Listed below are T cell receptor beta chains from one sample, sequenced in a study of beta chain features in type 1 diabetes. The protocol was immunoSEQ multiplex PCR, while the TCRdb copy is restricted to in-frame clones and leaves out a portion. The sample lists 150,000 to 200,000 clones, roughly 59% occurring once. The sequencing input was naive CD4+ T cells from blood. The receptors here all came from a young man with type 1 diabetes. The CDR3 runs from the conserved cysteine through the conserved F or W.

j_gene | v_gene | CDR3aa
TRBJ2-3 | TRBV20-1 | CSASHWDTQYF
TRBJ2-5 | TRBV9 | CASSGTSLMEETQYF
TRBJ2-7 | TRBV25-1 | CASSQPGPGRYEQYF
TRBJ2-3 | TRBV29-1 | CSVTGPTDTQYF
TRBJ2-7 | TRBV25-1 | CASTGSRVKGSYEQYF
TRBJ2-5 | TRBV29-1 | CSVDSGGYRETQYF
TRBJ2-5 | TRBV30 | CAWNPGDGQYF
TRBJ1-5 | TRBV7-9 | CASSASGSREPQHF
TRBJ1-4 | TRBV30 | CAWSVSWPANEKLFF
TRBJ2-7 | TRBV6-5 | CASSYLSRQDYEQYF
TRBJ2-7 | TRBV15 | CATSREGASYEQYF
TRBJ2-7 | TRBV30 | CAWTGGYEQYF
TRBJ2-7 | TRBV4-1 | CASSQGDGFYEQYF